Listed here is a single T cell receptor (beta chain). The sample comes from a study of blood T cell repertoires in COVID-19. Study-level information: The origin of the acute and convalescent COVID-19 samples was the United States, Italy and Spain. Sources were T cells, B-cell-depleted T cells, or PBMCs; the material itself was cDNA or gDNA.

Trimming removed 2 bases at V and 9 bases at J, with 6 bases between. This CDR3 is built from 11 residues. The germline V gene encodes CDR1 MNHEY and CDR2 SVGAGI. In the authors' workflow: Estimation of nucleated cell counts was performed using reference gene primer amplification. Here immunoSEQ multiplex PCR was the method, and the copy in TCRdb shows in-frame clones only, minus some. V and J calls and clone size are as listed in that table; D and trimming were resolved from the DNA. This sample has 70,000 to 90,000 clones; more than 85% occur once, and the top ten carry roughly 8%. This rearrangement joins TRBV6-5 to TRBJ2-3, with D perhaps TRBD2 (6 bases). This sequence was found in a man of 80 years or more with active or convalescent COVID-19. The material sequenced was peripheral blood. The CDR3 is CASSYGGTQYF. The CDR3 DNA reads as TGTGCCAGCAGTTACGGGGGGACGCAGTATTTT.